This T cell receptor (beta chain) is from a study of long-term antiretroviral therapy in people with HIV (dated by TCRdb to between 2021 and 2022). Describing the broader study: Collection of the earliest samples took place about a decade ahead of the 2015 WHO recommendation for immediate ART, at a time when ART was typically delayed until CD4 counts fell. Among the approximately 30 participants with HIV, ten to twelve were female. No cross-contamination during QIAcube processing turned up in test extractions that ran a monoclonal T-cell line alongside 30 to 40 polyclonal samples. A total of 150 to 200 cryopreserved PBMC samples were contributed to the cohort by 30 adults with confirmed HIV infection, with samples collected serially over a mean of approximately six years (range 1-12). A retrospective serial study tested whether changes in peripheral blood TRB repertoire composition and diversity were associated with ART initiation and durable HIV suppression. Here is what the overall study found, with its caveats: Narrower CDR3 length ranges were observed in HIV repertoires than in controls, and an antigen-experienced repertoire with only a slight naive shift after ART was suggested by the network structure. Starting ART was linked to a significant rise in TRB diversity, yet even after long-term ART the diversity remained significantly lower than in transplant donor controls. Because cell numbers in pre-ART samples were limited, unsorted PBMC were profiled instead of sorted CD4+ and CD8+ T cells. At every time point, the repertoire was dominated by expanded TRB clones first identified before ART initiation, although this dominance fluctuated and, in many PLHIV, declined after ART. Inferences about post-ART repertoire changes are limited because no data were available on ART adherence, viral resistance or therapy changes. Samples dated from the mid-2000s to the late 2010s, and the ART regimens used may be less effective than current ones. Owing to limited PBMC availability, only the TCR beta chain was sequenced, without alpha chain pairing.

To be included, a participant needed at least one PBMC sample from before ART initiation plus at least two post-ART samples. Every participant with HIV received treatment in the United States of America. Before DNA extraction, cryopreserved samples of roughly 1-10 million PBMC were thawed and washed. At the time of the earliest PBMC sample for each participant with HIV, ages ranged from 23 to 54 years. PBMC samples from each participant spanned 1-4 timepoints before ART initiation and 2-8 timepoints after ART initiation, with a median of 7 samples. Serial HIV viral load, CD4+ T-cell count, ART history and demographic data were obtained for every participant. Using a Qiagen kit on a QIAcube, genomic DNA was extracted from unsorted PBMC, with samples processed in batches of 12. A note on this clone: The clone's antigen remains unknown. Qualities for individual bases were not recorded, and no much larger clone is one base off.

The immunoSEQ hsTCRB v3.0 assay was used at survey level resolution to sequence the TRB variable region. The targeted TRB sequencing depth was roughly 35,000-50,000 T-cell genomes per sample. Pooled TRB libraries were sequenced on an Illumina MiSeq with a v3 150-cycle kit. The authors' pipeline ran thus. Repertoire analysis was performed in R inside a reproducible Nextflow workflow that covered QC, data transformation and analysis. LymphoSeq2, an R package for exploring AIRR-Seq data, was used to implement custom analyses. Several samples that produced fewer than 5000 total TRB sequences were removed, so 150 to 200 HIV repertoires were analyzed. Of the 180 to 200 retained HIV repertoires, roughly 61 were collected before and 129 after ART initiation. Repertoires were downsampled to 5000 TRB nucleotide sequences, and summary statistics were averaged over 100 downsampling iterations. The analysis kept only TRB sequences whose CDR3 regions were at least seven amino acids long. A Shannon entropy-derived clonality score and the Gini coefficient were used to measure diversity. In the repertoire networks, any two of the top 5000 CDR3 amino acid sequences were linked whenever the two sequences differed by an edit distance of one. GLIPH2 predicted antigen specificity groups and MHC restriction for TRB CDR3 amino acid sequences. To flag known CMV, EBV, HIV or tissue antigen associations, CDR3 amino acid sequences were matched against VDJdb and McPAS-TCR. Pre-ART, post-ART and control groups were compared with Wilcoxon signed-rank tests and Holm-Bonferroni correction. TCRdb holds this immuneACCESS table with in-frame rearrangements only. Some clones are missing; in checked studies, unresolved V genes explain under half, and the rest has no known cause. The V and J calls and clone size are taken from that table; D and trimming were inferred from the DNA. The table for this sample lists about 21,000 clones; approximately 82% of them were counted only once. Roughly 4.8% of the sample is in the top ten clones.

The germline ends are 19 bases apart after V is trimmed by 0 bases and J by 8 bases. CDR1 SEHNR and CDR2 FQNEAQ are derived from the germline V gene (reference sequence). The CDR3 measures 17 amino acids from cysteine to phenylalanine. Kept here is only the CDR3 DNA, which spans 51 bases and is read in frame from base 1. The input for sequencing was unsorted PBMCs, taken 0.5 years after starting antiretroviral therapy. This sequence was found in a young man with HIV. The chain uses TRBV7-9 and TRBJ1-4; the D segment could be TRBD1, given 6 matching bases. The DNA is TGTGCCAGCAGCTTAGCGGGGGCCGGAGGGGGGGAAGAAAAACTGTTTTTT. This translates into CASSLAGAGGGEEKLFF.